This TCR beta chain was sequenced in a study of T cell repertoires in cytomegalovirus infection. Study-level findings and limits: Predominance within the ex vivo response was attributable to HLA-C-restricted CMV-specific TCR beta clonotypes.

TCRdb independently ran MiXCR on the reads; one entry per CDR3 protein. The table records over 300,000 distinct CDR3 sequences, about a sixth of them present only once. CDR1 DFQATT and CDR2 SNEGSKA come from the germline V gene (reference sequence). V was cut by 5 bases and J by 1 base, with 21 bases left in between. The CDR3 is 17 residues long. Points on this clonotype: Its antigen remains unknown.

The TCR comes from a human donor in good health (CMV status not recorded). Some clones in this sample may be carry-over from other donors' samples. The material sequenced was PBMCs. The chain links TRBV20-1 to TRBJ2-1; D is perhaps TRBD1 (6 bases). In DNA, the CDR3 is TGCAGTGCTTACAGGGATGGCTTTCTGGGGTCCTACAATGAGCAGTTCTTC. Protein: CSAYRDGFLGSYNEQFF.